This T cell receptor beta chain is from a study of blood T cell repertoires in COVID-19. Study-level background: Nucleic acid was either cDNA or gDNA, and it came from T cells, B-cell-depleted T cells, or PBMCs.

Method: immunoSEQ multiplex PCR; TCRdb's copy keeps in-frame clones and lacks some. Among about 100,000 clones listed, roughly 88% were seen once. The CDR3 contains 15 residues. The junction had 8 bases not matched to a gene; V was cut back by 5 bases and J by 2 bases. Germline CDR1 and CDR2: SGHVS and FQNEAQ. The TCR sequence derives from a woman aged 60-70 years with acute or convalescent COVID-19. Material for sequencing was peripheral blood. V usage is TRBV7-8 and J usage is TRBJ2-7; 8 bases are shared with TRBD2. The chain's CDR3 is CASSRREGVTYEQYF. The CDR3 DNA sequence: TGTGCCAGCAGCCGACGGGAGGGGGTCACCTACGAGCAGTACTTC. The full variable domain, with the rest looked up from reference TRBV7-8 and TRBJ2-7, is GAGVSQSPRYKVAKRGQDVALRCDPISGHVSLFWYQQALGQGPEFLTYFQNEAQLDKSGLPSDRFFAERPEGSVSTLKIQRTQQEDSAVYLCASSRREGVTYEQYFGPGTRLTVT.